The 25 T cell receptor beta chains given below trace back to one sample, sequenced in a study of OX40 agonist ivuxolimab in advanced cancers. Profiling relied on immunoSEQ multiplex PCR, and the TCRdb table lists in-frame clones only, not all of them. The data hold about 140,000 clones, with 90% observed a single time. Sequenced here: CD4+ or CD8+ T cells sorted from blood, sampled in a trial of the OX40 agonist ivuxolimab. All receptors derive from an adult with an advanced solid tumor such as melanoma, head and neck, liver or kidney cancer.

This clone showed up just once. The J gene is TRBJ1-4, the V gene TRBV9; TRBD1 is a possible D gene (5 bases). Trimming left V 4 bases short and J 0 bases short, with 10 bases between. Germline CDR1 reads SGDLS; CDR2 reads YYNGEE. This CDR3 comprises 15 residues. The CDR3 DNA reads as TGTGCCAGCAGCACCCGAGGGGCAACTAATGAAAAACTGTTTTTT. Translation gives CASSTRGATNEKLFF.

This chain links TRBV7-3 with TRBJ1-1; unclear D gene. This CDR3 comprises 15 residues. Germline values: CDR1 SGHTA, CDR2 FQGTGA. Trimming removed 0 bases from V and 2 bases from J, with 10 bases in between. This chain's CDR3 is CASSLTGSVNTEAFF. CDR3 sequence (DNA): TGTGCCAGCAGCTTAACCGGCAGTGTCAACACTGAAGCTTTCTTT.

V gene TRBV6-5 combines with J gene TRBJ2-2; D is unclear. Trimming took 4 bases from V and 2 from J, leaving 2 bases between them. This CDR3 has 12 residues. Germline loops: CDR1 MNHEY, CDR2 SVGAGI. CDR3 bases: TGTGCCAGCAGTTCAAACACCGGGGAGCTGTTTTTT. This encodes CASSSNTGELFF.

This clone was counted only a few times. The chain joins TRBV19 to TRBJ1-2, with D unresolved. Germline V gene data show CDR1 as LNHDA and CDR2 as SQIVND (reference sequence). The V and J ends lost 2 bases and 4 bases respectively, with 23 bases between them. The CDR3 spans 18 residues. CDR3 sequence reads: CASSIPGNNRQLFYGYTF. Here the CDR3 DNA reads TGTGCCAGTAGTATACCGGGGAATAACCGTCAACTGTTCTATGGCTACACCTTC.

CDR3 coding DNA: TGCGCCAGCAGCTTGGATGGACAGGGGAATACCTACGAGCAGTACTTC. Its protein is CASSLDGQGNTYEQYF. This chain links TRBV5-1 with TRBJ2-7, with 9 bases lining up with TRBD1. The CDR3 covers 16 residues. Looked up from germline, CDR1 is SGHRS and CDR2 is YFSETQ. V gave up 0 bases and J gave up 2 bases; unmatched junction bases: 6.

V is TRBV28 and J is TRBJ1-2; perhaps TRBD1 as D (6 bases). Trimming left V 3 bases short and J 7 bases short, with 12 bases between. CDR3 length equals 13 residues. Germline V CDR1 and CDR2: MDHEN, SYDVKM. The CDR3 DNA is TGTGCCAGCAGTTTTGACAGGTTTCGTGGCTACACCTTC. Protein: CASSFDRFRGYTF.

This chain links TRBV15 with TRBJ2-3; D perhaps matches TRBD1 (6 bases). The CDR3 has 17 amino acids. The ends were cut back, 0 bases at V and 0 bases at J, with 13 bases in the middle. Per germline, CDR1 LNHNV and CDR2 YYDKDF (reference sequence). DNA of the CDR3: TGTGCCACCAGCAGAGATCTAGGGGGAGCTAGCACAGATACGCAGTATTTT. Its protein product is CATSRDLGGASTDTQYF.

The chain couples TRBV9 to TRBJ2-7, with D perhaps matching TRBD2 (6 bases). CDR1 SGDLS and CDR2 YYNGEE come from the germline V gene. This CDR3 region has 15 residues. V dropped 4 bases and J dropped 3 bases, with 17 bases sitting between them. CDR3 nucleotides: TGTGCCAGCAGCCCACGCCTAGCGAGAGACTACGAGCAGTACTTC. This sequence encodes CASSPRLARDYEQYF.

V is TRBV6-6 and J is TRBJ2-7; D possibly corresponds to TRBD1 (6 bases). Germline lookup yields CDR1 MNHNY and CDR2 SVGAGI (reference sequence). The CDR3 totals 14 residues. The V end lost 3 bases, the J end lost 2 bases, and 11 bases lay between the germline ends. As DNA, the CDR3 is TGTGCCAGCAGTTATTTAGGGGGAACCTACGAGCAGTACTTC. Translated: CASSYLGGTYEQYF.

V usage is TRBV10-3 and J usage is TRBJ1-2; weak D call: TRBD1 (6 bases). The CDR3 loop spans 16 amino acids. Per germline, CDR1 ENHRY and CDR2 SYGVKD. Trimming stripped 0 bases from V and 5 bases from J, with 16 bases between. The CDR3 region is CAISESGVGRGYGYTF. CDR3 DNA: TGTGCCATCAGTGAGTCGGGGGTAGGCAGGGGATATGGCTACACCTTC.

The chain employs TRBV19 and TRBJ1-1; D remains unclear. The CDR3 totals 16 residues. Trimming removed 5 bases at V and 1 base at J, with 17 bases between. CDR1 and CDR2 (germline): LNHDA, SQIVND (reference sequence). The CDR3 coding sequence is TGTGCCAGTAGTCTCACTTGGAGACGGACGAACACTGAAGCTTTCTTT. Translating gives CASSLTWRRTNTEAFF.

V usage is TRBV9 and J usage is TRBJ1-1; D gene uncertain. The CDR3 is 14 amino acids. Trimming took off 0 bases at V and 0 bases at J, with 6 bases between the two ends. Germline CDR1 and CDR2: SGDLS and YYNGEE. The CDR3 loop is CASSVEQMNTEAFF. The CDR3 region has the DNA TGTGCCAGCAGCGTAGAACAGATGAACACTGAAGCTTTCTTT.

The J gene is TRBJ2-5, the V gene TRBV5-1, with 9 positions matching TRBD1. J was trimmed by 3 bases and V by 1 base; bases with no gene match: 1. The CDR3 contains 14 residues. Germline assignment: CDR1 SGHRS and CDR2 YFSETQ. The CDR3 nucleotides are TGCGCCAGCAGCTTGTGGACAGGGGAAGAGACCCAGTACTTC. Encoded protein: CASSLWTGEETQYF.

The CDR3 region has the DNA TGTGCCAGCAGCTTATCAAACGGAGGCTACACCTTC. Translation: CASSLSNGGYTF. This chain connects TRBV6-5 to TRBJ1-2; D ambiguous. Between the trimmed V and J ends, which lost 6 bases and 8 bases, there was a span of 13 bases. This CDR3 region has 12 residues. Germline loops: CDR1 MNHEY, CDR2 SVGAGI.

This clone appeared a single time. J is TRBJ1-1 and V is TRBV27; D is unresolved. CDR1 and CDR2 from the germline V gene are MNHEY and SMNVEV (reference sequence). The CDR3 sequence is 14 residues long. V was shortened by 3 bases and J by 1 base, with 9 bases between the two germline ends. CDR3 sequence (DNA): TGTGCCAGCAGTTTTTCACAGAAGAACACTGAAGCTTTCTTT. Protein sequence: CASSFSQKNTEAFF.

For the CDR3, the DNA is TGCGCCAGCAGGACAGGGCCTAGCACAGATACGCAGTATTTT. Residues: CASRTGPSTDTQYF. V is TRBV5-1 and J is TRBJ2-3, with TRBD1 matching 7 bases. Losses at the gene ends were 5 bases for V and 0 bases for J; bases not matched to a gene: 3. CDR1 SGHRS and CDR2 YFSETQ come from the germline V gene. The CDR3 has 14 residues.

V is TRBV27 and J is TRBJ2-5; 11 positions match TRBD1. Matching the DNA end better, TRBJ2-7 makes the J call doubtful. This CDR3 region has 15 residues. Germline CDR1 reads MNHEY; CDR2 reads SMNVEV (reference sequence). The CDR3 loop is CASSSRTGGGYEQYF. For the CDR3, the DNA is TGTGCCAGCAGTTCCCGGACAGGGGGCGGTTACGAGCAGTACTTC.

The sample holds a few counts of this clone. The chain uses TRBV5-4 and TRBJ2-6; D might be TRBD1 (6 bases). The CDR3 loop spans 18 amino acids. V lost 4 bases, J lost 0 bases, and 17 bases lay in between. In germline, CDR1 is SGHNT, CDR2 YYREEE (reference sequence). CDR3 bases: TGTGCCAGCAGCCCGAGGCAGGGGTCCGTCTCTGGGGCCAACGTCCTGACTTTC. It is translated as CASSPRQGSVSGANVLTF.

The gene calls are TRBV19 and TRBJ1-5; a weak D match, TRBD1 (6 bases). This CDR3 contains 16 residues. Trimming took off 5 bases at V and 0 bases at J, with 14 bases between the two ends. In germline, CDR1 is LNHDA, CDR2 SQIVND (reference sequence). CDR3 region: CASSVPGTNSNQPQHF. DNA of the CDR3: TGTGCCAGTAGTGTTCCCGGGACAAATAGCAATCAGCCCCAGCATTTT.

There are a few counts of this clone. V is TRBV19 and J is TRBJ1-5; 9 bases align to TRBD1. With V trimmed by 9 bases and J by 13 bases, 4 bases remained unmatched. This CDR3 is 10 amino acids long. Germline V gene lookup returns CDR1 LNHDA and CDR2 SQIVND (reference sequence). The CDR3 DNA sequence: TGTGCCAGCGGGACAGGGTCACAGCATTTT. It specifies CASGTGSQHF.

This clone was seen a few times. The V and J genes are TRBV4-2 and TRBJ2-7, with 14 bases identical to TRBD2. The CDR3 extends over 18 amino acids. The ends lost 4 bases at V and 4 bases at J; junction bases unmatched: 12. Germline loops: CDR1 LGHNA, CDR2 YNFKEQ. The CDR3: CASSRPNQGLAGEYEQYF. The CDR3 region has the DNA TGTGCCAGCAGCCGCCCCAACCAGGGACTAGCGGGAGAATACGAGCAGTACTTC.

The chain links TRBV5-1 to TRBJ2-3, with D tentatively TRBD1 (6 bases). The CDR3 contains 15 residues. Germline CDR1 SGHRS, CDR2 YFSETQ. Trimming removed 0 bases at V and 5 bases at J, with 13 bases between. The CDR3 DNA reads TGCGCCAGCAGCTTGGAGGGCCTAGGGGGAGATACGCAGTATTTT. Translation gives CASSLEGLGGDTQYF.

The chain uses TRBV7-3 and TRBJ2-1, with 12 positions matching TRBD2. Germline V gives CDR1 SGHTA, CDR2 FQGTGA. J lost 7 bases, V lost 1 base, and 5 bases had no gene match. The CDR3 extends over 16 amino acids. CDR3 DNA: TGTGCCAGCAGCTTAAGCCTAGCGGGAGGGAAGAATGAGCAGTTCTTC. This sequence encodes CASSLSLAGGKNEQFF.

The V gene is TRBV5-8, the J gene TRBJ2-1; possibly TRBD1 for D (6 bases). The CDR3 is 12 residues long. Looked up from germline, CDR1 is SGHTS and CDR2 is YDEGEE. V was clipped by 2 bases and J by 10 bases, with 10 bases between them. CDR3 nucleotide sequence: TGTGCCAGCAGCTTAGGACAGCCAGAGCAGTTCTTC. The encoded protein is CASSLGQPEQFF.

The CDR3, as DNA: TGCGCCAGCAGCTCCAGATGGGGCGGGCCCGGCGTCCCCACAGATACGCAGTATTTT. Translating gives CASSSRWGGPGVPTDTQYF. The chain employs TRBV5-1 and TRBJ2-3, with D perhaps matching TRBD1 or TRBD2 (5 bases each). The CDR3 contains 19 residues. In germline, CDR1 is SGHRS, CDR2 YFSETQ. V was cut by 3 bases and J by 2 bases, with 25 bases left in between.